The T cell receptor (beta chain) described here comes from a study of T cell responses to AZD1222 COVID-19 vaccine. Study outcomes and limitations: The reported proportion of spike-specific TCRs targeting unmutated variant regions was nearly half.

A note on this clone: Its antigen is currently unknown.

V was shortened by 5 bases and J by 7 bases, with 14 bases between the two germline ends. This CDR3 has 13 residues. Germline CDR1 reads PRHDT; CDR2 reads FYEKMQ (reference sequence). The table came from immunoSEQ multiplex PCR; TCRdb's copy has only in-frame clones and leaves some out. The table records fewer than 150,000 clones, just over 90% of them present only once. The sequence came from an adult in good health. The sequenced sample was peripheral blood, obtained on day 0 of AZD1222 vaccination. The chain carries TRBV13 and TRBJ1-1, with D unclear. In DNA, the CDR3 is TGTGCCAGCAGCCCCATTTCCCAATATGAAGCTTTCTTT. Residues: CASSPISQYEAFF.